This T cell receptor beta chain is from a study of long-term antiretroviral therapy in people with HIV. Whole-study context: The earliest samples came from an era when ART typically awaited falling CD4 counts. Study results and limitations: Information pertaining to ART adherence, viral resistance or therapeutic modifications was not obtained.

Concerning this clone itself: As yet, its antigen is unknown.

Survey-level immunoSEQ v3.0 assays were run. The data were produced by immunoSEQ multiplex PCR, yet TCRdb's version contains in-frame clones alone and is incomplete. The sample comprises about 27,000 clones, approximately 93% of which are singletons, and over 9% rests with the top ten. V shed 0 bases, J shed 6 bases, and the junction held 8 bases outside the gene matches. CDR1 and CDR2 (germline): SGHRS, YFSETQ. The CDR3 is 17 residues long. This sample comprised unsorted PBMCs, obtained 7.6 years after starting antiretroviral therapy. The rearrangement joins TRBV5-1 to TRBJ2-3; 12 bases fit TRBD2. The receptor's source is a woman in her thirties or forties with HIV. The CDR3 region is CASSLALLAGGQDTQYF. CDR3 sequence (DNA): TGCGCCAGCAGCTTGGCCTTGCTAGCGGGGGGGCAGGATACGCAGTATTTT.